Following are 28 T cell receptor beta chains from one sample sequenced in a study of blood T cell repertoires in COVID-19. Sequencing was performed with immunoSEQ multiplex PCR; in TCRdb, only in-frame clones are kept and a portion is missing. In the table there are approximately 130,000 clones, 85% to 90% of which are singletons. The sequenced material came from peripheral blood. These receptors were collected from a human donor in a cohort sampled during active COVID-19.

A note on this clone: A much larger clonotype is one base distant, so this may be a read error. This chain links TRBV27 with TRBJ2-5, with D maybe TRBD2 (6 bases). CDR1 and CDR2 from the germline V gene are MNHEY and SMNVEV (reference sequence). Trimming took off 1 base at V and 10 bases at J, with 25 bases between the two ends. The CDR3 is 17 residues long. This CDR3 is CASSLFGAGGMGGDQYF. The DNA of the CDR3 is TGTGCCAGCAGTTTATTTGGGGCCGGGGGTATGGGTGGGGACCAGTACTTC.

The chain employs TRBV12-3 or TRBV12-4 and TRBJ1-2; 8 nucleotides align to TRBD1. Trimming took 8 bases from V and 10 from J; bases not matched to a gene: 12. The CDR3 is made up of 13 amino acids. The CDR3 protein is CASGTGTGVFYTF. The CDR3 nucleotides are TGTGCCAGCGGCACCGGGACAGGTGTCTTCTACACCTTC.

The rearrangement links TRBV2 to TRBJ1-1; TRBD1 matches 10 bases. The CDR3 covers 15 residues. V trimming: 6 bases; J trimming: 7 bases; junction bases outside the gene matches: 11. Germline CDR1 reads SNHLY; CDR2 reads FYNNEI. The CDR3 protein is CASRSQGDRGGEAFF. The CDR3 DNA is TGTGCCAGCAGAAGTCAGGGGGACAGGGGCGGTGAAGCTTTCTTT.

This chain uses TRBV4-3 with TRBJ1-2; D gene ambiguous. There are 14 residues in the CDR3. CDR1 and CDR2 from the germline V gene are LGHNA and YSLEER. Between the trimmed V and J ends, which lost 0 bases and 4 bases, there was a span of 9 bases. CDR3 sequence (DNA): TGCGCCAGCAGCCAAGATCCAATCAGCTATGGCTACACCTTC. This sequence encodes CASSQDPISYGYTF.

This clone was counted a few times. The rearrangement joins TRBV7-9 to TRBJ1-5, with D hard to call. The CDR3 spans 15 residues. Trimming removed 5 bases from V and 0 bases from J, with 11 bases in between. Germline CDR1 is SEHNR and CDR2 is FQNEAQ (reference sequence). CDR3 amino acids: CASSPGRLSNQPQHF. The CDR3 DNA sequence: TGTGCCAGCAGCCCCGGCAGACTTAGCAATCAGCCCCAGCATTTT.

This chain connects TRBV25-1 to TRBJ2-3; perhaps TRBD2 as D (6 bases). V lost 2 bases to trimming and J lost 0 bases, with 9 bases between them. Germline V lookup: CDR1 MGHDK, CDR2 SYGVNS. This CDR3 spans 15 amino acids. In DNA, the CDR3 is TGTGCCAGCAGTGAACACGGGACTAGCACAGATACGCAGTATTTT. Translation gives CASSEHGTSTDTQYF.

The J gene is TRBJ1-1, the V gene TRBV19, with D possibly matching TRBD1 (5 bases). Between the trimmed V and J ends, which lost 6 bases and 4 bases, there was a span of 15 bases. In germline, CDR1 is LNHDA, CDR2 SQIVND (reference sequence). This CDR3 spans 14 amino acids. The CDR3 loop reads CASRSQGSGTEAFF. The CDR3 DNA sequence: TGTGCCAGTAGATCGCAGGGTAGTGGCACTGAAGCTTTCTTT.

The V gene is TRBV6-6, the J gene TRBJ1-2; a weak D match, TRBD1 (5 bases). V was trimmed by 7 bases and J by 3 bases, leaving 21 bases between them. Germline CDR1 reads MNHNY; CDR2 reads SVGAGI (reference sequence). The CDR3 length is 16 residues. CDR3 residues: CASNPGRGTSDYGYTF. The CDR3 nucleotides are TGTGCCAGCAACCCCGGGAGAGGGACCTCTGACTATGGCTACACCTTC.

V and J are TRBV12-5 and TRBJ1-1, with D perhaps TRBD1 (5 bases). The CDR3 is made up of 13 amino acids. V shed 8 bases and J shed 4 bases, with 14 bases lying between them. CDR1 and CDR2 (germline): LGHNT, FRNRAP. The CDR3 DNA sequence: TGTGCTAGTCGAGCCAGGGCCGGCACTGAAGCTTTCTTT. It is translated as CASRARAGTEAFF.

This clone was counted between two and nine times. The genes are TRBV11-3 and TRBJ2-7; the match to TRBD2 covers 7 bases. CDR3 size: 14 residues. Trimming at V came to 4 bases and at J to 5 bases, leaving 8 bases not matched to a gene. The germline CDR1 and CDR2 sequences are SGHNT and YENEEA. The CDR3 nucleotides read TGTGCCAGCAGCTGGGGAGGGACGAGGAACGAGCAGTACGTC. Protein product: CASSWGGTRNEQYV.

The J gene is TRBJ2-1, the V gene TRBV7-8; tentatively, D is TRBD2 (6 bases). The length of the CDR3 is 16 residues. Germline lookup yields CDR1 SGHVS and CDR2 FQNEAQ. V was trimmed by 1 base and J by 7 bases, leaving 17 bases between them. The CDR3: CASSLVARGSLNEQFF. Written as DNA, the CDR3 is TGTGCCAGCAGCTTAGTGGCGCGGGGTTCTTTGAATGAGCAGTTCTTC.

The V gene is TRBV5-5, the J gene TRBJ1-5; 10 bases match TRBD1. Germline CDR1 reads SGHKS; CDR2 reads YYEKEE (reference sequence). The J segment lost 8 bases and the V segment lost 5 bases, leaving 10 bases of the junction unmatched. This CDR3 contains 15 residues. The CDR3 sequence is CASRLQTGGAEPQHF. In DNA form, the CDR3 reads TGTGCCAGCAGGTTACAGACAGGGGGCGCGGAGCCCCAGCATTTT.

The genes are TRBV28 and TRBJ2-5, with D maybe TRBD1 (7 bases). The CDR3 covers 13 residues. V gave up 7 bases and J gave up 5 bases, with 14 bases separating them. Germline V gene lookup returns CDR1 MDHEN and CDR2 SYDVKM. The CDR3 region has the DNA TGTGCCAGCACCGCGGGGACAGTCGAGACCCAGTACTTC. It specifies CASTAGTVETQYF. The full variable domain, completed using reference TRBV28 and TRBJ2-5, is DVKVTQSSRYLVKRTGEKVFLECVQDMDHENMFWYRQDPGLGLRLIYFSYDVKMKEKGDIPEGYSVSREKKERFSLILESASTNQTSMYLCASTAGTVETQYFGPGTRLLVL.

The rearrangement links TRBV7-2 to TRBJ2-1; 8 bases fit TRBD2. Germline V gene data show CDR1 as SGHTA and CDR2 as FQGNSA. Unmatched junction bases numbered 18, after V lost 6 bases and J lost 5 bases. The CDR3 is 18 residues long. The CDR3 loop is CASSHRRRGVNLDNEQFF. The CDR3 nucleotides read TGTGCCAGCAGTCACCGCAGGCGGGGGGTAAATCTGGACAATGAGCAGTTCTTC.

The J gene is TRBJ1-3, the V gene TRBV7-9, with 10 bases matching TRBD1. The germline CDR1 and CDR2 sequences are SEHNR and FQNEAQ (reference sequence). J was trimmed by 0 bases and V by 5 bases; bases with no gene match: 10. The CDR3 contains 18 residues. The CDR3 bases are TGTGCCAGCAGCACAATCCCGGGACAGGGGTTCTCTGGAAACACCATATATTTT. This codes for CASSTIPGQGFSGNTIYF.

The chain combines TRBV5-4 with TRBJ2-7; 8 nucleotides line up with TRBD1. This CDR3 contains 15 residues. J was trimmed by 3 bases and V by 4 bases; bases with no gene match: 9. CDR1 is SGHNT and CDR2 is YYREEE in the germline V gene (reference sequence). CDR3 amino acids: CASSPGTGRGYEQYV. The CDR3 DNA follows: TGTGCCAGCAGCCCCGGGACAGGTAGGGGCTACGAGCAGTACGTC.

The chain is built from TRBV12-3 or TRBV12-4 and TRBJ2-7; 8 bases align to TRBD1. Germline trimming cut 5 bases from V and 6 bases from J; bases unmatched to any gene: 3. The CDR3 sequence is 12 residues long. The CDR3 DNA sequence: TGTGCCAGCAGTCAGGGGGCAGGCGAGCAGTACGTC. Translating it yields CASSQGAGEQYV.

The table lists this clone with a few counts. The chain has TRBV7-3 and TRBJ2-1; D possibly corresponds to TRBD2 (7 bases). The CDR3 contains 14 residues. The ends were cut back, 5 bases at V and 9 bases at J, with 17 bases in the middle. The germline V gene encodes CDR1 SGHTA and CDR2 FQGTGA. The CDR3 region has the DNA TGTGCCAGCAGCCTTCCTCGGGGGGCATCTGAGCAGTTCTTC. Translating it yields CASSLPRGASEQFF.

The V and J genes are TRBV19 and TRBJ1-4; the D is unclear. Trimming pared 9 bases from V and 8 bases from J, leaving 16 bases between. Looked up from germline, CDR1 is LNHDA and CDR2 is SQIVND (reference sequence). The CDR3 runs to 13 residues. The CDR3 coding sequence is TGTGCCAGCCGTACGCGGGGAAGGGAAAAACTGTTTTTT. As protein: CASRTRGREKLFF. Filled out from reference TRBV19 and TRBJ1-4, the complete variable domain reads DGGITQSPKYLFRKEGQNVTLSCEQNLNHDAMYWYRQDPGQGLRLIYYSQIVNDFQKGDIAEGYSVSREKKESFPLTVTSAQKNPTAFYLCASRTRGREKLFFGSGTQLSVL.

V and J are TRBV7-8 and TRBJ1-2; 10 nucleotides line up with TRBD1. V lost 5 bases to trimming and J lost 8 bases; unmatched junction nucleotides: 8. The CDR3 contains 14 residues. CDR1 and CDR2 (germline): SGHVS, FQNEAQ. CDR3 in amino acids: CASSIQTGGGGYTF. The DNA for the CDR3 is TGTGCCAGCAGCATACAGACAGGGGGCGGAGGCTACACCTTC.

The gene calls are TRBV30 and TRBJ2-6; D is unclear. V was trimmed by 5 bases and J by 0 bases, leaving 5 bases between them. The CDR3 has 13 residues. Germline-derived CDR1 and CDR2 are GTSNPN and SVGIG (reference sequence). CDR3 sequence: CAWLVSGANVLTF. CDR3 DNA: TGTGCCTGGTTAGTCTCTGGGGCCAACGTCCTGACTTTC.

This clone was counted between two and nine times. The rearrangement joins TRBV15 to TRBJ1-2; 7 positions agree with TRBD1. Trimming took 2 bases from V and 8 from J; bases not matched to a gene: 5. Germline CDR1 is LNHNV and CDR2 is YYDKDF (reference sequence). The CDR3 contains 13 residues. The CDR3 sequence is CATSRTGDGGYTF. The CDR3, as DNA: TGTGCCACCAGCAGAACAGGGGACGGGGGCTACACCTTC. Full variable domain (outside the CDR3, taken from reference TRBV15 and TRBJ1-2): DAMVIQNPRYQVTQFGKPVTLSCSQTLNHNVMYWYQQKSSQAPKLLFHYYDKDFNNEADTPDNFQSRRPNTSFCFLDIRSPGLGDTAMYLCATSRTGDGGYTFGSGTRLTVV.

This clone is a singleton in its sample. The chain uses TRBV5-1 and TRBJ2-6, with D possibly matching TRBD1 (6 bases). V lost 5 bases to trimming and J lost 4 bases, with 16 bases between them. The CDR3 loop spans 16 amino acids. CDR1 is SGHRS, CDR2 YFSETQ, per germline. The CDR3 loop is CASRTYWGPGANVLTF. The CDR3 DNA reads as TGCGCCAGCAGGACGTACTGGGGGCCCGGGGCCAACGTCCTGACTTTC. The full variable domain, its missing parts supplied by reference TRBV5-1 and TRBJ2-6, is KAGVTQTPRYLIKTRGQQVTLSCSPISGHRSVSWYQQTPGQGLQFLFEYFSETQRNKGNFPGRFSGRQFSNSRSEMNVSTLELGDSALYLCASRTYWGPGANVLTFGAGSRLTVL.

The chain links TRBV2 to TRBJ1-6, with 10 bases lining up with TRBD1. The V gene's germline CDR1 is SNHLY and CDR2 FYNNEI. The V segment lost 5 bases and the J segment 0 bases; nucleotides outside the gene matches: 13. The CDR3 is 20 residues long. The CDR3 DNA is TGTGCCAGCAGTCGAGATCTACCGGGACAGGGGAGCTCCTATAATTCACCCCTCCACTTT. Its protein is CASSRDLPGQGSSYNSPLHF.

V usage is TRBV19 and J usage is TRBJ2-7; tentatively, D is TRBD2 (7 bases). The germline V gene has CDR1 LNHDA and CDR2 SQIVND (reference sequence). V dropped 5 bases and J dropped 2 bases, with 25 bases sitting between them. The CDR3 consists of 18 residues. The chain's CDR3 is CASSAGGASIAYPYEQYF. CDR3 sequence (DNA): TGTGCCAGTAGTGCTGGGGGGGCGAGTATCGCTTATCCCTACGAGCAGTACTTC. Combining the CDR3 with reference TRBV19 and TRBJ2-7 gives the whole variable domain DGGITQSPKYLFRKEGQNVTLSCEQNLNHDAMYWYRQDPGQGLRLIYYSQIVNDFQKGDIAEGYSVSREKKESFPLTVTSAQKNPTAFYLCASSAGGASIAYPYEQYFGPGTRLTVT.

The J gene is TRBJ2-3, the V gene TRBV7-8, with a possible D match to TRBD1 (6 bases). Between the trimmed V and J ends, which lost 5 bases and 4 bases, there was a span of 19 bases. The CDR3 sequence is 16 residues long. Germline-derived CDR1 and CDR2 are SGHVS and FQNEAQ. CDR3 nucleotides: TGTGCCAGCAGCCCCAGGGGCGGGCGACCGGCAGATACGCAGTATTTT. Amino acids: CASSPRGGRPADTQYF.

The rearrangement joins TRBV12-3 or TRBV12-4 to TRBJ1-2, with D unresolved. V gave up 3 bases and J gave up 7 bases, with 9 bases separating them. The CDR3 is 12 amino acids. Here the CDR3 reads CASSFGRGGYTF. CDR3 bases: TGTGCCAGCAGTTTTGGTCGGGGTGGCTACACCTTC.

The chain employs TRBV6-5 and TRBJ2-2; D is uncertain. From germline, CDR1 is MNHEY and CDR2 SVGAGI. The length of the CDR3 is 14 residues. Trimming removed 2 bases from V and 6 bases from J, with 10 bases in between. The CDR3 DNA sequence: TGTGCCAGCAGTTACCCGAGTATTCCCGGGGAGCTGTTTTTT. Residues: CASSYPSIPGELFF.